Sequencing of this TCR beta chain was carried out in a study of T cell responses to AZD1222 COVID-19 vaccine. The study, taken as a whole, reports: Close to half of spike-specific TCRs reportedly recognize unmutated variant regions. A rise in Spike-specific TCR breadth and depth followed two AZD1222 doses. Across spike, vaccine-associated CD4 TCRs were found, dominant at 160-218 and 743-854. Repertoire sampling occurred only after the peak T cell response.

Generated by immunoSEQ multiplex PCR, the TCRdb table keeps only in-frame clones and is missing some. The sample consists of fewer than 150,000 clones, 87% of them appearing once. A word on this clone: The antigen remains undetermined.

Germline V gives CDR1 LGHNT, CDR2 FRNRAP. Trimming took off 0 bases at V and 1 base at J, with 15 bases between the two ends. This CDR3 is 17 amino acids long. This chain links TRBV12-5 with TRBJ1-1; D is undetermined. The sample here was peripheral blood, taken on day 0 of AZD1222 vaccination. This sequence originates from an adult in good health. In nucleotides, the CDR3 is TGTGCTAGTGGTTTGGTTCTCGACCGGACCTCGAACACTGAAGCTTTCTTT. It specifies CASGLVLDRTSNTEAFF.